The following is a T cell receptor (beta chain) sequence with its context. This entry belongs to a study of blood T cell repertoires in COVID-19. Study background: Researchers got acute and convalescent COVID-19 samples from the United States, Italy and Spain.

Under the authors' procedure: Cell counts per sample came from amplifying reference gene primers. This table comes from immunoSEQ multiplex PCR, and its TCRdb copy is limited to in-frame clones, with some not included. The DNA gave D and trimming, while V, J and clone size come from that table. This sample has over 65,000 clones, with 85% to 90% found just once. The V end was cut by 4 bases, the J end by 2 bases, with 10 bases between. The germline V gene has CDR1 KGHDR and CDR2 SFDVKD. The CDR3 runs to 15 residues. The clonotype was recovered from a man aged 50 to 60 with active COVID-19. The sample taken for sequencing was peripheral blood. This chain joins TRBV24-1 and TRBJ2-2; D might be TRBD1 (5 bases). This chain's CDR3 is CATSDSRENTGELFF. The CDR3 region has the DNA TGTGCCACCAGTGACAGCAGGGAAAACACCGGGGAGCTGTTTTTT.